This TCR beta chain was identified during a study of T cells in Graves' hyperthyroidism and ophthalmopathy. V lost 6 bases to trimming and J lost 0 bases; unmatched junction nucleotides: 4. Looked up from germline, CDR1 is SQVTM and CDR2 is ANQGSEA. CDR3 length equals 14 residues. Amplified TCR beta CDR3 regions derived from RNA transcripts. In the first-round RT-PCR of the TCR CDR3, the HTBI primer set was used. TCRdb analysed the multiplex PCR reads with MiXCR anew, one entry per CDR3 protein. The top ten hold around 9.2% of the sample, which has about 360,000 distinct CDR3 sequences, over 10% seen once. Only a few counts were recorded for this clonotype.

The chain is built from TRBV29-1 and TRBJ1-4; 7 nucleotides align to TRBD1. The sample consisted of blood. The clonotype was recovered from a young woman with Graves' hyperthyroidism. The CDR3 protein is CSVRQGATNEKLFF. CDR3 sequence (DNA): TGCAGCGTGCGACAGGGAGCAACTAATGAAAAACTGTTTTTT.